This record looks at one T cell receptor (beta chain) sequence and its context. Its specificity is not known. This sample was included in a study of human T cells and chemical hapten exposure. The study's findings and limits: PT1 expanded TCR counts correlated positively with patch test score.

Time point noted: patch test 1, 2 weeks after DPC sensitization. Documented treatment: therapeutic diphenylcyclopropenone sensitization with weekly scalp DPC. The study enrolled 18 to 70-year-old alopecia patients suitable for DPC. This CDR3 has 14 residues. Germline values: CDR1 MNHEY, CDR2 SMNVEV (reference sequence). The V gene lost 5 bases and the J gene lost 4 bases, with 14 bases spanning the gap. The library tagged each cDNA molecule with unique molecular identifiers. TCRdb used MiXCR to reprocess the RACE reads, holding one entry per CDR3 protein. The sample yields roughly 120,000 distinct CDR3 sequences, approximately 14% seen once.

The V gene is TRBV27, the J gene TRBJ1-1; no definite D call. The sequenced sample was whole blood, obtained in connection with sensitization to the hapten diphenylcyclopropenone (DPC). The TCR comes from a man between 18 and 35 years old with alopecia areata. Some clones in this sample may be carry-over from other donors' samples. The CDR3 reads CASSPWLKGTEAFF. In nucleotides, the CDR3 is TGTGCCAGCAGTCCATGGTTGAAGGGCACTGAAGCTTTCTTT.